This TCR beta chain was identified in a study of cytomegalovirus exposure and HLA in healthy donors. There are 14 residues in the CDR3. Germline-derived CDR1 and CDR2 are PRHDT and FYEKMQ (reference sequence). Deletions cut 1 base from V and 0 bases from J, with 5 bases between. TCRdb's copy holds only in-frame clones and misses some; the assay was immunoSEQ multiplex PCR. The table lists 150,000 to 160,000 clones, about 86% of them singletons. The receptor was isolated from a human donor in good health. Sample: PBMCs. The genes are TRBV13 and TRBJ2-3; D is unclear. The chain's CDR3 is CASSLARSTDTQYF. The CDR3 DNA reads TGTGCCAGCAGCTTAGCCCGGAGCACAGATACGCAGTATTTT.